This TCR beta chain was retrieved from a study of human T cells and chemical hapten exposure. Study-wide background: The study sensitized with 2% DPC on a roughly 2 cm by roughly 2 cm patch of upper inner arm skin.

Library construction involved attaching unique molecular identifiers to individual cDNA molecules, which allowed quantitative, reproducible TCR counting. TCRdb reprocessed the RACE reads via MiXCR and lists one record per CDR3 protein. Here the sample spans 65,000 to 100,000 distinct CDR3 sequences, less than 8% being singletons. This clonotype showed up many times. The time point denotes: patch test 2, 6 weeks after DPC sensitization. Treatment: therapeutic diphenylcyclopropenone sensitization with weekly scalp DPC. Blood draws came first, before each patch test. The sample in question was whole blood, obtained in connection with sensitization to the hapten diphenylcyclopropenone (DPC). The TCR sequence derives from a woman aged 25-40 years with alopecia areata. Some clones in this sample may be carry-over from other donors' samples.

In nucleotides, the CDR3 is TGTGCCAGCAGCTTACTAGCTTACGGGTCAGATACGCAGTATTTT. Its protein product is CASSLLAYGSDTQYF. The chain combines TRBV7-3 with TRBJ2-3, with D perhaps matching TRBD2 (5 bases). Germline CDR1 SGHTA, CDR2 FQGTGA. Trimming removed 2 bases at V and 4 bases at J, with 13 bases between. CDR3 length: 15 amino acids. Full variable domain (missing parts from reference TRBV7-3 and TRBJ2-3): GAGVSQTPSNKVTEKGKYVELRCDPISGHTALYWYRQSLGQGPEFLIYFQGTGAADDSGLPNDRFFAVRPEGSVSTLKIQRTERGDSAVYLCASSLLAYGSDTQYFGPGTRLTVL.